This T cell receptor (beta chain) originates from a study of CD8 T cells in Susac syndrome. The RNA, roughly 0.5 to 1 ug, was put through reverse transcription using random hexamers. An immunoSEQ multiplex PCR amplified TCR beta CDR3 over 54 Vbeta and 13 Jbeta. TCRdb used MiXCR to reprocess the immunoSEQ multiplex PCR reads, holding one entry per CDR3 protein. The sample lists about 200,000 distinct CDR3 sequences, roughly 94% occurring once. From blood CD8+ and CD4+ T cells, TCR beta sequences were generated. Relapsing-remitting disease, either stable or active, was present in the treatment-naive patients who were the multiple sclerosis controls. TEMRA cells underwent FACS enrichment and CD8+ and CD4+ T cells underwent negative isolation. The V gene lost 3 bases and the J gene lost 2 bases, with 15 bases spanning the gap. The CDR3 loop spans 16 amino acids. Germline V gene data show CDR1 as LGHDT and CDR2 as YNNKEL (reference sequence).

The specimen was CD4+ T cells from PBMCs. The chain couples TRBV3-1 to TRBJ2-3, with D perhaps TRBD2 (6 bases). This receptor was taken from a human donor with multiple sclerosis. This chain's CDR3 is CASSQELAVITDTQYF. CDR3 nucleotide sequence: TGTGCCAGCAGCCAGGAGTTAGCGGTTATCACAGATACGCAGTATTTT.